A single sample gave rise to the 10 T cell receptor beta chains below, sequenced in a study of vaccination effects on CD4 cells after COVID-19. Antigens of these TCRs are unknown. Subsequent to a culture period of roughly 11 days, CD4+ T cells were isolated. Clones were sequenced by immunoSEQ multiplex PCR, and TCRdb holds only the in-frame ones, with some missing. Here the sample spans tens of thousands of clones, nearly 75% being singletons. This specimen consisted of CD4+ T cells from PBMCs cultured without peptide, obtained before COVID-19 vaccination. Receptors were obtained from a human donor who received a COVID-19 vaccine.

This clone has only a few counts. The J gene is TRBJ1-6, the V gene TRBV6-6, with D perhaps matching TRBD1 (5 bases). CDR3 length: 14 residues. The germline gives CDR1 MNHNY, CDR2 SVGAGI (reference sequence). V was cut by 6 bases and J by 5 bases, with 11 bases left in between. The CDR3 coding sequence is TGTGCCAGCAGCTCCGGGACGGATAATTCACCCCTCCACTTT. The encoded protein is CASSSGTDNSPLHF.

The chain has TRBV5-4 and TRBJ1-1; no clear D. The germline CDR1 and CDR2 sequences are SGHNT and YYREEE (reference sequence). The CDR3 is made up of 14 amino acids. V was pared by 4 bases and J by 0 bases, with 10 bases between. CDR3 residues: CASSPTYMNTEAFF. Written as DNA, the CDR3 is TGTGCCAGCAGCCCCACCTACATGAACACTGAAGCTTTCTTT.

The rearrangement joins TRBV18 to TRBJ2-5, with 7 bases identical to TRBD1. The CDR3 contains 17 residues. V dropped 2 bases and J dropped 4; count of bases not matched to a gene: 13. Germline assignment: CDR1 KGHSH and CDR2 LQKENI. The CDR3 reads CASSPEQGRQTIETQYF. CDR3 bases: TGTGCCAGCTCACCAGAACAGGGGCGACAGACAATAGAGACCCAGTACTTC.

This chain links TRBV13 with TRBJ1-4; a weak D match, TRBD1 (6 bases). CDR1 and CDR2 (germline): PRHDT, FYEKMQ (reference sequence). The V end was cut by 2 bases, the J end by 8 bases, with 12 bases between. The CDR3 spans 14 residues. The CDR3 sequence is CASSLRGRGEKLFF. The CDR3 DNA reads as TGTGCCAGCAGCTTACGGGGGCGAGGAGAAAAACTGTTTTTT.

V is TRBV12-3 or TRBV12-4 and J is TRBJ1-3; no clear D. V lost 6 bases and J 1 base, leaving 7 bases between the germline ends. The CDR3 runs 13 residues. Here the CDR3 reads CASSRASGNTIYF. The CDR3 DNA reads TGTGCCAGCAGCCGCGCGTCTGGAAACACCATATATTTT.

This clone is a singleton in its sample. The rearrangement joins TRBV11-2 to TRBJ1-2, with 7 bases identical to TRBD1. CDR3 length equals 14 residues. Germline V gene data show CDR1 as SGHAT and CDR2 as FQNNGV. V lost 5 bases, J lost 2 bases, and 5 bases stayed unmatched. CDR3: CASSAGQANYGYTF. DNA for the CDR3: TGTGCCAGCAGCGCTGGACAGGCAAACTATGGCTACACCTTC.

The table lists this clone with a count of one. The V call is TRBV19, the J call TRBJ1-6; D remains unclear. In germline, CDR1 is LNHDA, CDR2 SQIVND (reference sequence). V lost 4 bases and J lost 3, with 10 bases in between. This CDR3 has 15 residues. CDR3 nucleotide sequence: TGTGCCAGTAGTACGGAAGGGCTCTATAATTCACCCCTCCACTTT. This translates into CASSTEGLYNSPLHF.

The V call is TRBV5-5, the J call TRBJ2-5; TRBD2 aligns across 10 bases. The trim removed 2 bases at V and 3 bases at J, leaving 10 bases unmatched. The CDR3 is 17 residues long. Germline V gene lookup returns CDR1 SGHKS and CDR2 YYEKEE (reference sequence). Here the CDR3 DNA reads TGTGCCAGCAGCTTAGGTTCTCTAGCGGGGGATAAAGAGACCCAGTACTTC. It yields the protein CASSLGSLAGDKETQYF.

This sequence joins TRBV7-3 and TRBJ2-5; 7 bases agree with TRBD1. The CDR3 sequence is 13 residues long. CDR1 is SGHTA, CDR2 FQGTGA, per germline. V lost 5 bases, J lost 5 bases, and 5 bases stayed unmatched. The CDR3 nucleotides read TGTGCCAGCAGCCGGGGACAGAGCGAGACCCAGTACTTC. Translated: CASSRGQSETQYF.

The rearrangement joins TRBV2 to TRBJ1-1; the match to TRBD1 covers 9 bases. The germline V gene has CDR1 SNHLY and CDR2 FYNNEI. After removal of 4 bases from V and 5 bases from J, the junction contained 2 bases not matched to a gene. The CDR3 is 13 amino acids. CDR3 loop: CASSGTGETEAFF. The CDR3 DNA is TGTGCCAGCAGTGGGACAGGGGAGACTGAAGCTTTCTTT.